One and the same sample provided the 23 T cell receptor beta chains below, sequenced in a study of cytomegalovirus exposure and HLA in healthy donors. PCR used 60 Vbeta primers and 13 Jbeta primers. Measured with immunoSEQ multiplex PCR; TCRdb has only the in-frame clones, and not every one. Of approximately 99,000 clones listed, around 73% are singletons. The material sequenced was PBMCs. These receptors were obtained from a man between 40 and 49 years old in good health and CMV-seronegative.

This clone has more than one count but fewer than ten. This rearrangement joins TRBV6-5 to TRBJ1-1; 9 nucleotides agree with TRBD1. The germline CDR1 and CDR2 sequences are MNHEY and SVGAGI. V lost 11 bases to trimming and J lost 5 bases; unmatched junction nucleotides: 6. This CDR3 region has 12 residues. CDR3: CAVTGGRTEAFF. CDR3 nucleotides: TGTGCCGTAACAGGGGGCAGGACTGAAGCTTTCTTT.

V is TRBV13 and J is TRBJ2-1; D not certain. This CDR3 is 16 amino acids long. Germline V CDR1 and CDR2: PRHDT, FYEKMQ (reference sequence). V gave up 6 bases and J gave up 0 bases, with 15 bases separating them. DNA of the CDR3: TGTGCCAGCAGTTCTCGAGCTCACTACTCCTACAATGAGCAGTTCTTC. It specifies CASSSRAHYSYNEQFF.

V is TRBV21-1 and J is TRBJ2-7; TRBD1, the D gene given by the table, was not confirmed from the DNA. TRBV21-1 is tagged as a pseudogene. There are 17 residues in the CDR3. For the CDR3, the DNA is TGTGCCAGCAGCAAATTCACTCGGGACAGACATTCCTACGAGCAGTACTTC. It is translated as CASSKFTRDRHSYEQYF.

The chain employs TRBV5-1 and TRBJ1-1, with D perhaps matching TRBD1 (5 bases). CDR3 length: 14 residues. Germline CDR1 SGHRS, CDR2 YFSETQ. Trimming pared 0 bases from V and 6 bases from J, leaving 12 bases between. The CDR3, as DNA: TGCGCCAGCAGCTTGGCGGGGGAAGGGGCTGAAGCTTTCTTT. This translates into CASSLAGEGAEAFF.

The chain joins TRBV4-1 to TRBJ2-3; 8 nucleotides match TRBD1. This CDR3 has 17 residues. The ends lost 0 bases at V and 4 bases at J; junction bases unmatched: 9. Germline CDR1 and CDR2: MGHRA and YSYEKL. The CDR3 loop is CASSQDRGTGRADTQYF. The CDR3 bases are TGCGCCAGCAGCCAAGATCGGGGGACAGGTAGAGCAGATACGCAGTATTTT.

J is TRBJ1-1 and V is TRBV13, with TRBD1 as a possible D gene (5 bases). The V gene's germline CDR1 is PRHDT and CDR2 FYEKMQ (reference sequence). Deletions cut 2 bases from V and 0 bases from J, with 7 bases between. The CDR3 is 14 amino acids. As DNA, the CDR3 is TGTGCCAGCAGCTTAAGGGGAATGAACACTGAAGCTTTCTTT. Amino acids: CASSLRGMNTEAFF. Complete variable domain (other parts from reference TRBV13 and TRBJ1-1): AAGVIQSPRHLIKEKRETATLKCYPIPRHDTVYWYQQGPGQDPQFLISFYEKMQSDKGSIPDRFSAQQFSDYHSELNMSSLELGDSALYFCASSLRGMNTEAFFGQGTRLTVV.

To note about this clone: A read error may account for a junction end that differs from germline. This sequence joins TRBV2 and TRBJ2-3, with TRBD2 matching 9 bases. The CDR3 covers 12 residues. Germline V gives CDR1 SNHLY, CDR2 FYNNEI. Written as DNA, the CDR3 is TGTGCCAGCAGTCCAGGGATCACTAGCGGGTACTTT. Encoded protein: CASSPGITSGYF.

This clone was seen a few times. The rearrangement joins TRBV2 to TRBJ2-2; 7 nucleotides agree with TRBD1. Germline trimming cut 6 bases from V and 6 bases from J; bases unmatched to any gene: 4. This CDR3 has 13 amino acids. Germline V gene data show CDR1 as SNHLY and CDR2 as FYNNEI. DNA of the CDR3: TGTGCCAGCAGGACCCAGGGGGCCGGGGAGCTGTTTTTT. Translated: CASRTQGAGELFF.

This clone came up a few times. The rearrangement joins TRBV28 to TRBJ1-3; D gene uncertain. CDR3 length: 13 residues. Germline CDR1 reads MDHEN; CDR2 reads SYDVKM. V shed 2 bases and J shed 2 bases, with 4 bases lying between them. The CDR3 loop is CASSLVAGNTIYF. The CDR3 DNA is TGTGCCAGCAGTTTAGTAGCTGGAAACACCATATATTTT.

This clone was found many times. The V gene is TRBV4-3, the J gene TRBJ1-4; 9 bases align to TRBD1. V dropped 0 bases and J dropped 6; count of bases not matched to a gene: 5. The CDR3 spans 16 residues. Germline-derived CDR1 and CDR2 are LGHNA and YSLEER. In DNA, the CDR3 is TGCGCCAGCAGCCAAGATGTCGGGACAGGGCATGAAAAACTGTTTTTT. Amino acids: CASSQDVGTGHEKLFF.

The rearrangement joins TRBV5-1 to TRBJ1-1; D is possibly TRBD1 (5 bases). The CDR3 runs 14 residues. Trimming pared 0 bases from V and 0 bases from J, leaving 6 bases between. Per the germline V gene, CDR1 is SGHRS and CDR2 is YFSETQ. CDR3 residues: CASSLEGVNTEAFF. The CDR3 region has the DNA TGCGCCAGCAGCTTGGAAGGGGTGAACACTGAAGCTTTCTTT. The full variable domain, completed using reference TRBV5-1 and TRBJ1-1, is KAGVTQTPRYLIKTRGQQVTLSCSPISGHRSVSWYQQTPGQGLQFLFEYFSETQRNKGNFPGRFSGRQFSNSRSEMNVSTLELGDSALYLCASSLEGVNTEAFFGQGTRLTVV.

This sequence joins TRBV13 and TRBJ2-2; a possible D gene is TRBD2 (6 bases). V lost 5 bases and J lost 1, with 17 bases in between. Per germline, CDR1 PRHDT and CDR2 FYEKMQ (reference sequence). The CDR3 runs 17 residues. The CDR3 loop is CASSPRKGGMNTGELFF. In nucleotides, the CDR3 is TGTGCCAGCAGCCCCCGAAAGGGAGGAATGAACACCGGGGAGCTGTTTTTT.

This clone has only a few counts. The chain joins TRBV5-4 to TRBJ2-7; 10 bases are a match to TRBD1. This CDR3 contains 16 residues. V lost 4 bases to trimming and J lost 3 bases; unmatched junction nucleotides: 10. CDR1 and CDR2 (germline): SGHNT, YYREEE (reference sequence). This CDR3 is CASSLRGQGFVYEQYF. The CDR3 DNA is TGTGCCAGCAGCCTCCGGGGACAGGGGTTTGTCTACGAGCAGTACTTC.

This clone turned up a few times. This chain links TRBV5-4 with TRBJ1-2; tentative D call: TRBD1 (6 bases). Per the germline V gene, CDR1 is SGHNT and CDR2 is YYREEE (reference sequence). The CDR3 is 13 amino acids. V gave up 4 bases and J gave up 4 bases, with 11 bases separating them. CDR3 region: CASSADRSYGYTF. Written as DNA, the CDR3 is TGTGCCAGCAGCGCTGACAGGAGCTATGGCTACACCTTC.

The rearrangement uses TRBV27 and TRBJ2-5; TRBD1 is a possible D gene (5 bases). Trimming removed 2 bases from V and 4 bases from J, with 17 bases in between. This CDR3 has 16 residues. The germline V gene encodes CDR1 MNHEY and CDR2 SMNVEV (reference sequence). As DNA, the CDR3 is TGTGCCAGCAGTTTACAAAGGGGTACCTCAAGAGAGACCCAGTACTTC. Translated: CASSLQRGTSRETQYF.

V and J are TRBV15 and TRBJ1-2, with TRBD1 identical over 7 bases. The germline V gene encodes CDR1 LNHNV and CDR2 YYDKDF (reference sequence). V lost 1 base, J lost 8 bases, and 16 bases stayed unmatched. CDR3 length equals 17 residues. DNA for the CDR3: TGTGCCACCAGCAGAGCTGGACGACTAAGACAGGGTCGAGGCTACACCTTC. This translates into CATSRAGRLRQGRGYTF.

The J gene is TRBJ1-5, the V gene TRBV15, with TRBD1 identical over 11 bases. Germline V gene lookup returns CDR1 LNHNV and CDR2 YYDKDF (reference sequence). The CDR3 runs to 16 residues. Germline trimming cut 0 bases from V and 6 bases from J; bases unmatched to any gene: 4. The CDR3 region is CATSRDLGTGGQPQHF. Here the CDR3 DNA reads TGTGCCACCAGCAGAGATCTAGGGACAGGGGGTCAGCCCCAGCATTTT.

In its sample, this clone was seen once. The chain has TRBV7-9 and TRBJ1-6, with D tentatively TRBD1 (5 bases). Germline V gene sequence: CDR1 SEHNR, CDR2 FQNEAQ (reference sequence). The V end was cut by 5 bases, the J end by 8 bases, with 10 bases between. CDR3 size: 13 residues. Written as DNA, the CDR3 is TGTGCCAGCAGCCTACAGGTGGATTCACCCCTCCACTTT. This translates into CASSLQVDSPLHF.

The V gene is TRBV6-1, the J gene TRBJ2-3; the D is unclear. Per the germline V gene, CDR1 is MNHNS and CDR2 is SASEGT. The CDR3 length is 14 residues. V lost 4 bases, J lost 6 bases, and 14 bases lay in between. In DNA, the CDR3 is TGTGCCAGCAGTGTAGACCTTGGGCAGGATACGCAGTATTTT. Protein: CASSVDLGQDTQYF.

This chain uses TRBV5-1 with TRBJ2-5; TRBD1 is a possible D gene (5 bases). The CDR3 has 14 residues. With 2 bases removed from V and 2 bases from J, the gap between germline ends came to 10 bases. CDR1 and CDR2 (germline): SGHRS, YFSETQ. The CDR3 DNA follows: TGCGCCAGCAGCTTAATGACAGCACAAGAGACCCAGTACTTC. Residues: CASSLMTAQETQYF.

The CDR3 nucleotides read TGTGCCAGCAGCTTTTGGGGCCCATCCTACGAGCAGTACTTC. As protein: CASSFWGPSYEQYF. V is TRBV7-9 and J is TRBJ2-7; D might be TRBD1 (5 bases). Trimming pared 3 bases from V and 1 base from J, leaving 10 bases between. This CDR3 has 14 amino acids. Germline V gene lookup returns CDR1 SEHNR and CDR2 FQNEAQ (reference sequence).

The chain combines TRBV5-6 with TRBJ1-6; TRBD1 is a possible D gene (5 bases). V lost 6 bases and J 6 bases, leaving 13 bases between the germline ends. This CDR3 has 14 residues. From germline, CDR1 is SGHDT and CDR2 YYEEEE. In DNA, the CDR3 is TGTGCCAGCACTTCGTTGGGGGGTAATTCACCCCTCCACTTT. Residues: CASTSLGGNSPLHF.

The chain is built from TRBV27 and TRBJ1-5, with D unclear. The CDR3 has 16 amino acids. From germline, CDR1 is MNHEY and CDR2 SMNVEV (reference sequence). With 2 bases removed from V and 5 bases from J, the gap between germline ends came to 16 bases. DNA of the CDR3: TGTGCCAGCAGTTTAAGATTCCCATTCCCAGATCAGCCCCAGCATTTT. Protein product: CASSLRFPFPDQPQHF.